The next 29 T cell receptor beta chains were all read from a single sample in a study of identical twins. TCRdb used MiXCR to reprocess the 5' RACE reads, holding one entry per CDR3 protein. Of about 520,000 distinct CDR3 sequences in the sample, approximately 22% were seen once. This sample was also put to use in a study of T cells expressing NK-cell markers.

The sequenced sample consisted of CD4+ T cells sorted from blood. The receptors stem from a woman aged 18 to 35 in good health.

This clonotype was observed a few times. J is TRBJ2-1 and V is TRBV5-5; tentative D call: TRBD1 (6 bases). Germline CDR1 and CDR2: SGHKS and YYEKEE (reference sequence). This CDR3 comprises 15 residues. Trimming shortened V by 3 bases and J by 6 bases, and 16 bases separated the two germline ends. The CDR3 loop reads CASSSGTKIVNEQFF. The CDR3 region has the DNA TGTGCCAGCAGCTCCGGGACAAAAATTGTCAATGAGCAGTTCTTC.

The chain's CDR3 is CAGGTSGNEQYF. CDR3 coding DNA: TGTGCCGGGGGGACTAGCGGAAACGAGCAGTACTTC. The J gene is TRBJ2-7, the V gene TRBV7-9, with 11 bases that match TRBD2. The CDR3 runs 12 residues. V lost 11 bases to trimming and J lost 5 bases; unmatched junction nucleotides: 5. Germline CDR1 SEHNR, CDR2 FQNEAQ (reference sequence).

The chain uses TRBV3-1 and TRBJ1-2, with 7 bases fitting TRBD1. The germline V gene encodes CDR1 LGHDT and CDR2 YNNKEL (reference sequence). V lost 2 bases and J lost 5; bases outside the gene matches: 8. This CDR3 has 15 amino acids. The CDR3 here is CASSQRDSHPYGYTF. The CDR3 DNA reads as TGTGCCAGCAGCCAAAGGGACAGTCACCCTTATGGCTACACCTTC. Supplemented by reference TRBV3-1 and TRBJ1-2, the full variable domain reads DTAVSQTPKYLVTQMGNDKSIKCEQNLGHDTMYWYKQDSKKFLKIMFSYNNKELIINETVPNRFSPKSPDKAHLNLHINSLELGDSAVYFCASSQRDSHPYGYTFGSGTRLTVV.

The V call is TRBV20-1, the J call TRBJ1-1; D remains unclear. Trimming cost V 5 bases and J 2 bases, with 21 bases left between them. This CDR3 is built from 16 residues. From germline, CDR1 is DFQATT and CDR2 SNEGSKA (reference sequence). CDR3 region: CSAVHGGRNRNTEAFF. The CDR3 region has the DNA TGCAGTGCTGTTCATGGCGGACGAAACAGAAACACTGAAGCTTTCTTT.

This clonotype came up once. The rearrangement uses TRBV6-1 and TRBJ1-6; 9 nucleotides line up with TRBD1. V lost 8 bases, J lost 10 bases, and 15 bases stayed unmatched. The CDR3 is 16 amino acids. Germline V CDR1 and CDR2: MNHNS, SASEGT. CDR3 coding DNA: TGTGCCAGCGCCCGACCTTCCGGGACAGGGACGTCACCCCTCCACTTT. Amino acids: CASARPSGTGTSPLHF.

This clonotype turned up a few times. Germline and junction disagree at one end, which may indicate a read error. The chain links TRBV7-7 to TRBJ2-2; D possibly corresponds to TRBD2 (7 bases). The CDR3 length is 18 residues. Germline V gives CDR1 SSHAT, CDR2 FNYEAQ (reference sequence). The CDR3 sequence: CASSLRPARGAGTGELFF. Written as DNA, the CDR3 is TGTGCTAGCAGCTTACGCCCCGCTCGGGGGGCAGGCACCGGGGAGCTGTTTTTT.

This clonotype was found a few times. This chain connects TRBV6-2 or TRBV6-3 to TRBJ2-3; maybe TRBD2 (5 bases). Germline V gene sequence: CDR1 MNHEY, CDR2 SVGEGT. The CDR3 is made up of 14 amino acids. The ends were cut back, 6 bases at V and 5 bases at J, with 15 bases in the middle. Written as DNA, the CDR3 is TGTGCCAGCAGCACGGGATACCTCAGAGATACGCAGTATTTT. Its protein product is CASSTGYLRDTQYF.

This clonotype was counted many times. V usage is TRBV7-9 and J usage is TRBJ1-2; D remains unclear. Trimming left V 1 base short and J 2 bases short, with 8 bases between. CDR3 length equals 14 residues. From germline, CDR1 is SEHNR and CDR2 FQNEAQ (reference sequence). Here the CDR3 DNA reads TGTGCCAGCAGCTTAGGTTCTGGGAACTATGGCTACACCTTC. Translating gives CASSLGSGNYGYTF.

This clonotype was seen ten or more times. This chain links TRBV6-5 with TRBJ2-7; 9 nucleotides match TRBD2. V dropped 0 bases and J dropped 2; count of bases not matched to a gene: 2. CDR3 size: 15 residues. Germline-derived CDR1 and CDR2 are MNHEY and SVGAGI. CDR3 coding DNA: TGTGCCAGCAGTTACTCTAGCGGGGGAACCTACGAGCAGTACTTC. It specifies CASSYSSGGTYEQYF.

Many counts were recorded for this clonotype. The chain carries TRBV6-2 or TRBV6-3 and TRBJ2-5; tentatively, D is TRBD1 or TRBD2 (5 bases each). The CDR3 contains 11 residues. Germline V gene lookup returns CDR1 MNHEY and CDR2 SVGEGT. V was clipped by 5 bases and J by 7 bases, with 8 bases between them. In nucleotides, the CDR3 is TGTGCCAGCAGTCCGAGGGGGACCCAGTACTTC. Translating it yields CASSPRGTQYF.

The chain is built from TRBV12-3 or TRBV12-4 and TRBJ2-1; 10 bases agree with TRBD2. The CDR3 runs to 15 residues. With V trimmed by 3 bases and J by 9 bases, 8 bases remained unmatched. The chain's CDR3 is CASSLALAGVGEQFF. The CDR3, as DNA: TGTGCCAGCAGTTTGGCGCTAGCGGGAGTGGGTGAGCAGTTCTTC.

This clonotype showed up just a few times. V and J are TRBV12-3 or TRBV12-4 and TRBJ2-5, with D possibly TRBD1 on 5 matching bases. Trimming left V 3 bases short and J 6 bases short, with 11 bases between. The CDR3 spans 13 residues. The CDR3 reads CASSFPGMKTQYF. CDR3 coding DNA: TGTGCCAGCAGTTTCCCAGGGATGAAGACCCAGTACTTC.

The chain couples TRBV20-1 to TRBJ2-3; no reliable D call. Trimming removed 3 bases from V and 6 bases from J, with 13 bases in between. Germline assignment: CDR1 DFQATT and CDR2 SNEGSKA (reference sequence). The CDR3 consists of 13 residues. CDR3 DNA sequence: TGCAGTGCTAGCGCGCGGTCAGTTGATACGCAGTATTTT. Residues: CSASARSVDTQYF.

This clonotype showed up many times. The chain has TRBV2 and TRBJ1-1, with D unclear. Germline CDR1 SNHLY, CDR2 FYNNEI. Trimming left V 4 bases short and J 6 bases short, with 9 bases between. This CDR3 comprises 12 residues. CDR3 DNA: TGTGCCAGCAGTGTTCGGCATTCTGAAGCTTTCTTT. Translation: CASSVRHSEAFF.

The gene calls are TRBV7-2 and TRBJ2-1, with D unclear. V was shortened by 1 base and J by 6 bases, with 7 bases between the two germline ends. Germline V gives CDR1 SGHTA, CDR2 FQGNSA. This CDR3 has 13 amino acids. CDR3: CASSLVFSNEQFF. In DNA, the CDR3 is TGTGCCAGCAGCTTAGTTTTCTCCAATGAGCAGTTCTTC.

The gene calls are TRBV7-3 and TRBJ1-1; the D gene is possibly TRBD1 (5 bases). CDR1 and CDR2 (germline): SGHTA, FQGTGA. This CDR3 has 14 residues. V was trimmed by 6 bases and J by 4 bases, leaving 15 bases between them. CDR3 region: CASSSRGGGTEAFF. The CDR3 DNA follows: TGTGCCAGCAGTTCCCGGGGCGGTGGCACTGAAGCTTTCTTT.

This clonotype was seen at least ten times. The J gene is TRBJ1-6, the V gene TRBV10-3, with 7 bases identical to TRBD1. V trimming: 6 bases; J trimming: 10 bases; junction bases outside the gene matches: 6. The germline gives CDR1 ENHRY, CDR2 SYGVKD. The CDR3 spans 13 residues. CDR3 sequence reads: CAIRQGENSPLHF. The CDR3 DNA follows: TGTGCCATCAGGCAGGGGGAAAACTCACCCCTCCACTTT.

V is TRBV10-3 and J is TRBJ2-6; D possibly matches TRBD1 or TRBD2 (5 bases each). Deletions cut 6 bases from V and 4 bases from J, with 10 bases between. CDR3 length: 14 amino acids. Per the germline V gene, CDR1 is ENHRY and CDR2 is SYGVKD. The CDR3 loop is CAIREGPGANVLTF. The CDR3 nucleotides read TGTGCCATCAGAGAGGGACCCGGGGCCAACGTCCTGACTTTC.

The chain has TRBV7-2 and TRBJ2-5; weak D call: TRBD2 (6 bases). The CDR3 spans 13 residues. With 2 bases removed from V and 7 bases from J, the gap between germline ends came to 11 bases. Germline CDR1 is SGHTA and CDR2 is FQGNSA. The CDR3 sequence is CASSLSGGMTQYF. The DNA of the CDR3 is TGTGCCAGCAGCTTATCCGGGGGAATGACCCAGTACTTC.

J is TRBJ2-1 and V is TRBV12-3 or TRBV12-4; possible D gene TRBD1, 6 bases. The CDR3 totals 15 residues. Trimming cost V 7 bases and J 1 base, with 14 bases left between them. The CDR3 nucleotides read TGTGCCAGCACCAGGGGCCTTTTATCCTACAATGAGCAGTTCTTC. This gives the protein CASTRGLLSYNEQFF.

This clonotype was found a few times. The CDR3: CSALDGRADTQYF. CDR3 coding DNA: TGCAGTGCTCTAGACGGAAGGGCAGATACGCAGTATTTT. The chain carries TRBV20-1 and TRBJ2-3; D remains ambiguous. V was pared by 5 bases and J by 4 bases, with 13 bases between. This CDR3 spans 13 amino acids. The germline V gene encodes CDR1 DFQATT and CDR2 SNEGSKA (reference sequence).

V is TRBV12-3 or TRBV12-4 and J is TRBJ2-3; a weak D match, TRBD1 (6 bases). The V and J ends lost 6 bases and 2 bases respectively, with 12 bases between them. This CDR3 spans 14 amino acids. The CDR3 DNA reads TGTGCCAGCAGAAACAGGGCTTACACAGATACGCAGTATTTT. It encodes CASRNRAYTDTQYF.

V usage is TRBV29-1 and J usage is TRBJ1-1; D unclear. Per germline, CDR1 SQVTM and CDR2 ANQGSEA. The CDR3 totals 11 residues. V was clipped by 4 bases and J by 7 bases, with 10 bases between them. This CDR3 reads CSVASYGEAFF. The CDR3 DNA reads as TGCAGCGTTGCGAGTTACGGTGAAGCTTTCTTT.

The rearrangement links TRBV21-1 to TRBJ1-3; TRBD1 is the table's D call and was not checked against the DNA. TRBV21-1 is deemed a pseudogene. There are 18 residues in the CDR3. Here the CDR3 DNA reads TGTGCCAGCAGCAGAGATGATATGGGACGGTGCTCTGGAAACACCATATATTTT. Translating it yields CASSRDDMGRCSGNTIYF.

The rearrangement joins TRBV6-5 to TRBJ2-5; D is unclear. Trimming removed 0 bases at V and 6 bases at J, with 11 bases between. There are 14 residues in the CDR3. Germline-derived CDR1 and CDR2 are MNHEY and SVGAGI. CDR3 in DNA: TGTGCCAGCAGTTACTCAGTAGGGCACCAGACCCAGTACTTC. The encoded protein is CASSYSVGHQTQYF.

This rearrangement joins TRBV12-3 or TRBV12-4 to TRBJ1-6; the match to TRBD1 covers 9 bases. Germline trimming cut 4 bases from V and 9 bases from J; bases unmatched to any gene: 4. The CDR3 has 14 amino acids. CDR3 sequence reads: CASSSGTGFSPLHF. Here the CDR3 DNA reads TGTGCCAGCAGTTCCGGGACAGGGTTTTCACCCCTCCACTTT.

This chain joins TRBV21-1 and TRBJ2-7; the table's D call TRBD1 went unverified against the DNA. TRBV21-1 is a documented pseudogene. The CDR3 runs to 16 residues. CDR3 protein: CASSNDRPRGYYEQYF. CDR3 sequence (DNA): TGTGCCAGCAGCAATGACAGACCCAGGGGCTACTACGAGCAGTACTTC.

The chain has TRBV20-1 and TRBJ1-1; D is unclear. This CDR3 region has 14 residues. Trimming took off 0 bases at V and 5 bases at J, with 13 bases between the two ends. CDR1 is DFQATT and CDR2 is SNEGSKA in the germline V gene (reference sequence). This chain's CDR3 is CSARDRPIGTEAFF. Here the CDR3 DNA reads TGCAGTGCTAGAGATAGACCGATCGGGACTGAAGCTTTCTTT.

The rearrangement joins TRBV19 to TRBJ2-7, with TRBD1 matching 7 bases. V lost 4 bases and J lost 3; bases outside the gene matches: 6. The germline V gene has CDR1 LNHDA and CDR2 SQIVND (reference sequence). This CDR3 comprises 14 residues. The CDR3 sequence is CASSTWDSYYEQYF. CDR3 bases: TGTGCCAGTAGTACCTGGGACAGCTACTACGAGCAGTACTTC.